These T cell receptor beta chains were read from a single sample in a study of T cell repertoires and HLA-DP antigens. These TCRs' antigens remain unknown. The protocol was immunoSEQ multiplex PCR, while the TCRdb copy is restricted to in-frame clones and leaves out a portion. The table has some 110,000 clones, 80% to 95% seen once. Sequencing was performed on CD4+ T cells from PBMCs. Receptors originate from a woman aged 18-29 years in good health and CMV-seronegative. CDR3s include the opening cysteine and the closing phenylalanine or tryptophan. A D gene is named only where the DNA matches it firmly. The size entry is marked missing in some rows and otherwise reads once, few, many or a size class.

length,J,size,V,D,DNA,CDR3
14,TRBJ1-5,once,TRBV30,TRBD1,TGTGCCTGGAGCTGGACAGGCATAAATCAGCCCCAGCATTTT,CAWSWTGINQPQHF
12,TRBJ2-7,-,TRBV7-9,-,TGTGCCAGCAGCTTAATAAGTTACGAGCAGTACTTC,CASSLISYEQYF
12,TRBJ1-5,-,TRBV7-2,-,TGTGCCAGCAGCCGAGGGGAGCAGCCCCAGCATTTT,CASSRGEQPQHF
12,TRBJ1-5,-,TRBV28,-,TGTGCCAGCAGGGGAGGAGGACAGCCCCAGCATTTT,CASRGGGQPQHF
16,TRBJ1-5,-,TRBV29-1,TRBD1,TGCAGCGTTGAAGGTACGGGACAGGGCGGGGTAAAGCCCCAGCATTTT,CSVEGTGQGGVKPQHF
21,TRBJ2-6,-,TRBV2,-,TGTGCCAGCAGGCCGCGCACTGGGAGGTGGGCAGGGGGCTCTGGGGCCAACGTCCTGACTTTC,CASRPRTGRWAGGSGANVLTF
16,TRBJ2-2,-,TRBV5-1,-,TGCGCCAGCAGCTTGGGCCGACGATCGAACACCGGGGAGCTGTTTTTT,CASSLGRRSNTGELFF
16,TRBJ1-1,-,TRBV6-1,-,TGTGCCAGCAGTGCACCCCGGGCGGCAGCGAACACTGAAGCTTTCTTT,CASSAPRAAANTEAFF
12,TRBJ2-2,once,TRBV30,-,TGTGCCTGGAGTGGGGTTGCCGGGGAGCTGTTTTTT,CAWSGVAGELFF
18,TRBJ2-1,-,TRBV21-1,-,TGTGCCAGCAGCGCCCAGACACTAGCGGGGGGTAACTACAATGAGCAGTTCTTC,CASSAQTLAGGNYNEQFF
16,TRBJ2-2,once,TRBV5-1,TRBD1,TGCGCCAGCAGCTTGAGAAGGGGGCATAACACCGGGGAGCTGTTTTTT,CASSLRRGHNTGELFF
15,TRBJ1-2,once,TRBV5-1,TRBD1,TGCGCCAGCAGCCTCGGTGGGACAGGGGTTCCCGGATACACCTTC,CASSLGGTGVPGYTF
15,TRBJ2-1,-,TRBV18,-,TGTGCCAGCTCACCACCCCGGTTAACCTACAATGAGCAGTTCTTC,CASSPPRLTYNEQFF
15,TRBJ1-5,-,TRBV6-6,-,TGTGCCAGCAGTGCCCCTATGGGACAAAATCAGCCCCAGCATTTT,CASSAPMGQNQPQHF
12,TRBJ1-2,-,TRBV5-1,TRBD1,TGCGCCAGCAGCGGACAGGGTAGGGGCTACACCTTC,CASSGQGRGYTF
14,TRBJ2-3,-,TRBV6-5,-,TGTGCCAGCAGCGCAAGCGGGTCTTCAGATACGCAGTATTTT,CASSASGSSDTQYF
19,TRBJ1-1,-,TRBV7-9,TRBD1,TGTGCCAGCAGCTTAGATCGAGGCAGGGGGTTAAGTAGGAACACTGAAGCTTTCTTT,CASSLDRGRGLSRNTEAFF
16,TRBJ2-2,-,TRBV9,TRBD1,TGTGCCAGCAGCCCCCCCACCGGGACAGTTACCGGGGAGCTGTTTTTT,CASSPPTGTVTGELFF
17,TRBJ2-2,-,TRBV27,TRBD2,TGTGCCAGCAGTCTCGGGACTAGCGGGGAGAACACCGGGGAGCTGTTTTTT,CASSLGTSGENTGELFF
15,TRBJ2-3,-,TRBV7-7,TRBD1,TGTGCTAGCAGCCCGCGGGACAGGGCGGGAGATACGCAGTATTTT,CASSPRDRAGDTQYF
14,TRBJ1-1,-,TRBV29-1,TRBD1,TGCAGCGTTGTCCGTCGCGACAGGGACACTGAAGCTTTCTTT,CSVVRRDRDTEAFF
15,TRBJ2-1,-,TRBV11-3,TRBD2,TGTGCCAGCAGCCCCGGACTAGCGGGAGTCCATGAGCAGTTCTTC,CASSPGLAGVHEQFF
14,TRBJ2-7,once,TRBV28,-,TGTGCCAGCAGTTCCCGGGACACTACCTACGAGCAGTACTTC,CASSSRDTTYEQYF
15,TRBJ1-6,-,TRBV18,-,TGTGCCAGCTCACCACGGGAAGGGATCTATTCACCCCTCCACTTT,CASSPREGIYSPLHF
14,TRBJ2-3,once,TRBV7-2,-,TGTGCCAGCGCCCCGGCGGCCCCCACAGATACGCAGTATTTT,CASAPAAPTDTQYF
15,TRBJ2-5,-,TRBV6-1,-,TGTGCCAGCAGTAAAGAGGGATGGACAAGGGAGACCCAGTACTTC,CASSKEGWTRETQYF
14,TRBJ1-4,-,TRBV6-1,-,TGTGCCAGCAGTTCGGGCAGGACGAGGGAAAAACTGTTTTTT,CASSSGRTREKLFF
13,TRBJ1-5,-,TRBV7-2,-,TGTGCCAGCAGCTTAGGGACCCTGCAGCCCCAGCATTTT,CASSLGTLQPQHF
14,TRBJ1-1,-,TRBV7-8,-,TGTGCCAGCAGCTTTCTTGGACGGAAGACTGAAGCTTTCTTT,CASSFLGRKTEAFF